The subject of this entry is one T cell receptor beta chain. Its recognized antigen is unknown. Base qualities are missing; no much larger clone stands one base away. Whole blood was collected in K2EDTA tubes by collaborating institutions according to the institutions' own protocols. For TCRbeta analysis, collaborator samples were shipped as frozen whole blood, as isolated PBMCs, or as DNA extracted from either sample type. The CDR3 sequence holds 16 residues, the cysteine and phenylalanine included. CDR3 DNA only is kept here, 48 bases in frame from base 1. CDR1 is given as MNHNS and CDR2 as SASEGT, both from the germline V gene. V loses 2 bases, J loses 0 bases, and the germline ends lie 11 bases apart. TCRbeta CDR3 regions were amplified from genomic DNA using the immunoSEQ Assay, a bias-controlled multiplex PCR. On the authors' methods: The number of nucleated cells in each sample was estimated from the amplification of reference gene primers within the assay. To quantify the absolute abundance of each unique TCRbeta CDR3 rearrangement, sequence reads were collapsed and filtered. For each sample, productive Simpson clonality was calculated as the square root of Simpson's diversity index over productive rearrangements. TCRdb carries this immuneACCESS record with in-frame sequences only. Its versions omit some clonotypes, under half of them owing to an unresolved V gene in the studies checked, with the rest unexplained. Clone size and the V and J calls come from that table; the DNA yielded D and trimming. This sample holds over 25,000 clones; approximately 90% were observed only once. 9.5% to 13% of the sample is in the top ten clones.

The record originates from a study of blood T cell repertoires in COVID-19 (dated by TCRdb to between 2020 and 2021). Looking at the study overall: Samples covering the acute and convalescent phases of COVID-19 were provided by collaborators in the United States, Italy and Spain. The material from the prospective study consisted of cDNA or gDNA derived from T cells, B-cell-depleted T cells, or PBMCs. Where available, HLA class I and class II types were obtained from metadata supplied by the sample provider rather than from assay-based typing. Samples were obtained from the ongoing ImmuneRACE study (first 160 participants) and from 1,000 to 1,500 subjects provided by 6 global collaborators. A freely available public database, intended as a resource for researchers studying the immune response to SARS-CoV-2, is where the repertoires were released. The dataset comprised deeply sampled blood TCRbeta repertoires from subjects exposed to, actively infected with, or recovered from COVID-19. A de-identified subject ID, COVID-19 status, age in years and sex were almost always included in the sample metadata. The investigation overall reported the following: Clinical and demographic metadata were provided uncurated, with the amount varying by source and participant.

The material sequenced was peripheral blood. This TCR derives from a man aged 55 to 70 with acute or convalescent COVID-19. The V and J segments used are TRBV6-1 and TRBJ1-3; TRBD1 is a possible D gene, resting on 5 matching bases. The DNA sequence reads TGTGCCAGCAGTGAATATCGGGGGAGCTCTGGAAACACCATATATTTT. It specifies CASSEYRGSSGNTIYF.